This T cell receptor (beta chain) appears in the sequencing data of a study of neurological immune-mediated disorders. Sorted libraries drew on 900,000 to 1,000,000 CD4+ or CD8+ T cells. It was by 5'RACE with 10-nucleotide random UMIs that the cDNA was made. TCRdb reanalysed the 5' RACE reads using MiXCR and keeps one entry per CDR3 protein. The profile covers 45,000 or so distinct CDR3 sequences, with about 6% appearing a single time and around 0.6% taken by the ten largest. Study-wide results and caveats: The most TCR clonal expansion was seen in HTLV-1-associated myelopathy, whereas the least was seen in multiple sclerosis, below the level in healthy controls.

This clonotype has ten or more counts. The antigen is unknown. Germline CDR1 and CDR2: MNHEY and SVGAGI. The CDR3 runs 13 residues. Trimming took off 6 bases at V and 10 bases at J, with 18 bases between the two ends. The TCR was taken from a woman aged 40 to 55 in good health. The sample consisted of CD4+ T cells from blood. The rearrangement joins TRBV6-5 to TRBJ1-1; tentatively, D is TRBD1 (6 bases). The CDR3 spells CASRQGRGLRAFF. CDR3 sequence (DNA): TGTGCCAGCAGACAGGGAAGAGGACTTCGAGCTTTCTTT.